This T cell receptor (beta chain) was sequenced in a study of blood T cell repertoires in COVID-19 (dated by TCRdb to between 2020 and 2021). Turning to the overall study: Samples covering the acute and convalescent phases of COVID-19 were provided by collaborators in the United States, Italy and Spain. The material from the prospective study consisted of cDNA or gDNA derived from T cells, B-cell-depleted T cells, or PBMCs. The repertoires were made available in a free public database intended to serve as a resource for research on the immune response to SARS-CoV-2. Samples were obtained from the ongoing ImmuneRACE study (first 160 participants) and from 1,000 to 1,500 subjects provided by 6 global collaborators. Where available, HLA class I and class II types were obtained from metadata supplied by the sample provider rather than from assay-based typing. Subjects who had been exposed to COVID-19, were actively infected with it, or had recovered from it provided the deeply sampled blood TCRbeta repertoires that made up the dataset. Sample metadata almost always included a de-identified subject ID, COVID-19 status, age in years and sex.

TCRbeta CDR3 regions were amplified from genomic DNA by means of the immunoSEQ Assay, a bias-controlled multiplex PCR. As for how the authors treated the data: Within the assay, amplification of reference gene primers was used to estimate how many nucleated cells each sample contained. To quantify the absolute abundance of each unique TCRbeta CDR3 rearrangement, sequence reads were collapsed and filtered. For each sample, productive Simpson clonality was calculated by taking the square root of Simpson's diversity index across productive rearrangements. The immuneACCESS repertoire file appears here via TCRdb, limited to in-frame rearrangements. These files lack a portion of the clones; in checked studies, under half of the deficit traces to unresolved V genes, and the cause of the others is not known. Clone size and V and J calls were adopted from that table, with D and trimming inferred from the DNA. For this sample the table gives 200,000 to 250,000 clones, of which 70% to 90% were detected only once. 11% of the sample comes from the top ten.

In Seattle, one collaborating source enrolled patients while the infection was active and tracked those patients longitudinally over the course of disease. The collaborating institutions used their own protocols to collect whole blood in K2EDTA tubes. For TCRbeta analysis, collaborators shipped samples as frozen whole blood, isolated PBMCs, or DNA extracted from either of those sample types. Study-wide conclusions, independent of this receptor: The amount of clinical and demographic metadata varied by source and participant and was provided uncurated.

Points on this clone: What this receptor recognizes is not known. Qualities for individual bases were not recorded, and no much larger clone is one base off.

Input material: peripheral blood. This clonotype was obtained from a man in his fifties with COVID-19, enrolled during active disease.

DNA sequence: TGTGCCAGCAGCGTAGCTTCGAGGAATGAGCAGTTCTTC. The resulting protein is CASSVASRNEQFF. The V and J genes are TRBV9 and TRBJ2-1; no D gene call is confident. V lost 0 bases and J lost 7 bases; the stretch between them is 8 bases long. The CDR3 starts with the cysteine, ends with the phenylalanine, and has 13 residues. Just the 39-base CDR3 DNA is kept, in frame starting at base 1. According to the germline V gene, CDR1 reads SGDLS and CDR2 reads YYNGEE. The full variable domain, with segments outside the CDR3 supplied by the reference TRBV9 and TRBJ2-1 proteins, appears as DSGVTQTPKHLITATGQRVTLRCSPRSGDLSVYWYQQSLDQGLQFLIQYYNGEERAKGNILERFSAQQFPDLHSELNLSSLELGDSALYFCASSVASRNEQFFGPGTRLTVL.